Listed here is a single T cell receptor beta chain. Its recognized antigen is unknown. No base-level quality is on record; no much larger clone is a single base apart. Bone marrow was sampled from every patient at the time of active disease. Isolation of bone marrow mononuclear cells was performed by Ficoll-Hypaque density gradient centrifugation. Myeloma plasma cells were removed and CD138-negative cells were obtained by negative selection following labeling with CD138 magnetic microbeads on a MACS separator. The purity of the isolated cells was checked by flow cytometry with CD138 antibodies on an Attune NxT. TRIzol reagent was used to extract total RNA, and a NanoDrop spectrophotometer was used to quantify the extracted RNA. For each patient, the CD138-negative bone marrow sample underwent paired RNA-seq and IR-seq. TCR libraries were built from 400 ng RNA with the Immunoverse kit, using molecular barcoded adaptors covering alpha/delta and beta/gamma chains. TCR library preparation used the same RNA that was used for transcriptome sequencing. TCR libraries were sequenced on an Illumina HiSeq 4000 with 2 x 150 cycles. The original methods were these. MiXCR aligned TCR reads to human V, D, J and C references and assembled the aligned reads into CDR3 clonotypes, with quality filtering and error correction included. The tcR package in R was used to analyze clonotype counts and gene usage diversity. Raw mapping reads were checked after the RNA-seq reads had been mapped by STAR aligner version 2.5.3a onto the human GRCh37 genome. IR-seq fastq files were randomly downsampled with Seqtk 1.3 to test the effect of sequencing depth on detected clonotypes. Clones were called with MiXCR by TCRdb after fastp trimmed the public reads at Q25, and only in-frame beta chains were retained. One record per CDR3 amino acid sequence lists the most common genes and DNA. TCRdb assigned the V and J calls; the authors' analysis was not used. The sample table holds about 62,000 distinct CDR3 sequences, of which roughly 18% were seen once. The ten largest clones add up to around 9.9% of the sample.

The data stem from a study of read filtering for tumor transcriptome and immune sequencing (dated by TCRdb to about 2020). The study in broad terms: The cohort had fewer than 20 male and approximately 15 female patients with a mean age of about 70 years, ranging from about 45 to 85. By revised international staging, 8 or 9 patients were R-ISS I, under 20 were R-ISS II and 6 or 7 were R-ISS III. After DNase treatment, whole-transcriptome libraries were prepared with the TruSeq RNA Access Library Prep Kit. Per sample, about 4.05 to 10.27 million TCR-region mapped reads were obtained with IR-seq, compared with only about 80 to 1,400 with RNA-seq. TCR repertoires obtained by targeted immune repertoire sequencing and by bulk whole-transcriptome sequencing performed on the same bone marrow samples were compared. A main aim was a read-filtering strategy for immune repertoire data, specifically whether clonotypes supported by a single read should be removed.

General conclusions and limits of the study: The sorted CD138-negative fraction was a mixed bone marrow immune population, not purified T cells. In IR-seq, single-read clonotypes were approximately 82% of clonotypes but approximately 4% of total reads; in RNA-seq they were roughly 73% of clonotypes and 35% to 50% of reads. When single-read clonotypes were removed, the proportions of shared clonotypes in IR-seq and RNA-seq correlated more strongly. Compared with RNA-seq, IR-seq captured clonotypes at much higher depth and more reliably, and a smaller IR-seq throughput was enough to identify most shared clonotypes.

V is reduced by 4 bases and J by 2 bases, leaving a spacing of 14 bases between them. The CDR3 numbers 14 residues from cysteine through phenylalanine. CDR3 DNA only is kept here, 42 bases in frame from base 1. Looking up the germline V gene yields CDR1 SQVTM and CDR2 ANQGSEA. The chain couples TRBV29-1 to TRBJ1-1; the best D guess is TRBD1, with 5 bases matching. This receptor was identified in a donor at least 40 years old with multiple myeloma. Sequencing input: a population of CD138-negative cells sorted from bone marrow. The cell subset or site label here, explained by the study, means: bone marrow mononuclear cells depleted of CD138+ plasma/myeloma cells by negative magnetic selection. Here is the DNA: TGCAGCGTTGGGAATGCAGGGCCAAACACTGAAGCTTTCTTT. Its translation reads: CSVGNAGPNTEAFF.